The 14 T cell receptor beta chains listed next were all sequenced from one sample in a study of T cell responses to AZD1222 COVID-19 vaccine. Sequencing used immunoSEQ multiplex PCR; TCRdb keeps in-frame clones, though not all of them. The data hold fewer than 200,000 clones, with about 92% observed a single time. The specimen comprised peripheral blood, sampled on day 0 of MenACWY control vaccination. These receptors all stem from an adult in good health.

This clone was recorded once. CDR3 in DNA: TGTGCCAGCAGTTTACCCAGGGGGTCTAATGAAAAACTGTTTTTT. Its translation: CASSLPRGSNEKLFF. The rearrangement links TRBV28 to TRBJ1-4; 7 bases line up with TRBD1. The CDR3 spans 15 residues. Germline CDR1 and CDR2: MDHEN and SYDVKM. Losses at the gene ends were 2 bases for V and 3 bases for J; bases not matched to a gene: 3.

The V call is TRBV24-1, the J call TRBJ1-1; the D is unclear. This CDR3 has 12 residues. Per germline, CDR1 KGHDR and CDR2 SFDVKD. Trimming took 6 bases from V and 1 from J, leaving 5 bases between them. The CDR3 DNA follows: TGTGCCACCAGTTTAGGGAACACTGAAGCTTTCTTT. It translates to CATSLGNTEAFF.

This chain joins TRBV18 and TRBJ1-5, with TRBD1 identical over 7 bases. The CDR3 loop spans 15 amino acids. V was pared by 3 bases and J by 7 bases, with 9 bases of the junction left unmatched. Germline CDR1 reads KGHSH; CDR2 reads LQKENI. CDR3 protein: CASSPGTVGQQPQHF. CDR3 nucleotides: TGTGCCAGCTCACCCGGGACAGTTGGGCAACAGCCCCAGCATTTT. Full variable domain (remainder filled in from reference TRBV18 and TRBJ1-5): NAGVMQNPRHLVRRRGQEARLRCSPMKGHSHVYWYRQLPEEGLKFMVYLQKENIIDESGMPKERFSAEFPKEGPSILRIQQVVRGDSAAYFCASSPGTVGQQPQHFGDGTRLSIL.

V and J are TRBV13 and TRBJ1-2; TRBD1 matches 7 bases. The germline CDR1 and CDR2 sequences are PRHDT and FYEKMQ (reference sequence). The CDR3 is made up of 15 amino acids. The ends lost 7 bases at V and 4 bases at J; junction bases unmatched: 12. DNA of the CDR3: TGTGCCAGCATCGCCACAGGGGATATGGTCTATGGCTACACCTTC. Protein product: CASIATGDMVYGYTF.

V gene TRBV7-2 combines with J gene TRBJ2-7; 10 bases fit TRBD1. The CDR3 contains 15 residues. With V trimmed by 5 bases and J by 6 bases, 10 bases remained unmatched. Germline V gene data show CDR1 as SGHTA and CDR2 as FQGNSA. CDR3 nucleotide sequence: TGTGCCAGCAGCCTAGGGGGGACAGGGGAAGGCGAGCAGTACTTC. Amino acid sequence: CASSLGGTGEGEQYF.

CDR3 residues: CASSPGTGGDYEQYF. CDR3 DNA: TGTGCCAGCAGCCCCGGGACAGGAGGAGACTACGAGCAGTACTTC. This rearrangement joins TRBV9 to TRBJ2-7; TRBD1 aligns across 8 bases. The germline gives CDR1 SGDLS, CDR2 YYNGEE. Germline trimming cut 4 bases from V and 3 bases from J; bases unmatched to any gene: 9. The length of the CDR3 is 15 residues.

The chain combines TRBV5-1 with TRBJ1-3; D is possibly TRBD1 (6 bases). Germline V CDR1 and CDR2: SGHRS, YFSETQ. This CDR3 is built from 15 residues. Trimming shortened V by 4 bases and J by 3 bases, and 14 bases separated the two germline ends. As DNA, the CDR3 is TGCGCCAGCAGCGAACAGGGACTAAGTGGAAACACCATATATTTT. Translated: CASSEQGLSGNTIYF.

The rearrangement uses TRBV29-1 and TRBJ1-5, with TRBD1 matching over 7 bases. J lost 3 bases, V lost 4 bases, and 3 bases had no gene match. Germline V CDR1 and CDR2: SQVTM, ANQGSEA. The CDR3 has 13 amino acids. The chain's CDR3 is CSVAGGINQPQHF. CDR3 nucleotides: TGCAGCGTTGCAGGGGGTATCAATCAGCCCCAGCATTTT.

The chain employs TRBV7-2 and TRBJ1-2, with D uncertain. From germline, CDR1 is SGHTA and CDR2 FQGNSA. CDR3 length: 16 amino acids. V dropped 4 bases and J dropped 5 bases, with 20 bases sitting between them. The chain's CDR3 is CASSSDGWRPMYGYTF. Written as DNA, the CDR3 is TGTGCCAGCAGCTCCGACGGGTGGAGACCTATGTATGGCTACACCTTC. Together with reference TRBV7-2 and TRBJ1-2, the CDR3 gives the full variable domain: GAGVSQSPSNKVTEKGKDVELRCDPISGHTALYWYRQSLGQGLEFLIYFQGNSAPDKSGLPSDRFSAERTGGSVSTLTIQRTQQEDSAVYLCASSSDGWRPMYGYTFGSGTRLTVV.

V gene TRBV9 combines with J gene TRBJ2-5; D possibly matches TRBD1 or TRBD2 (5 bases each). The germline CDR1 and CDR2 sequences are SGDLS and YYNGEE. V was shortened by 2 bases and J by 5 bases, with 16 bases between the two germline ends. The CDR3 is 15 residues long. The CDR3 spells CASSVRDEGMETQYF. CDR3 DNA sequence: TGTGCCAGCAGCGTTAGGGACGAGGGAATGGAGACCCAGTACTTC.

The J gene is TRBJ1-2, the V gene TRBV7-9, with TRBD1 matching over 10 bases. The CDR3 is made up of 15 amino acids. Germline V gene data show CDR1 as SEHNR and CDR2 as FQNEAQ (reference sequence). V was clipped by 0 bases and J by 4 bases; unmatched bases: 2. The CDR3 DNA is TGTGCCAGCAGCTTAGCCGGGACAGGGGTCTATGGCTACACCTTC. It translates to CASSLAGTGVYGYTF.

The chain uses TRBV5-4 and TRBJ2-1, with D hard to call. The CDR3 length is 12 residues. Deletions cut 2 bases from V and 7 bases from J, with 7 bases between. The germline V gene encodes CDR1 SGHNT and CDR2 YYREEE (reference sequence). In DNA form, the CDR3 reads TGTGCCAGCAGCTTAACTACGAATGAGCAGTTCTTC. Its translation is CASSLTTNEQFF.

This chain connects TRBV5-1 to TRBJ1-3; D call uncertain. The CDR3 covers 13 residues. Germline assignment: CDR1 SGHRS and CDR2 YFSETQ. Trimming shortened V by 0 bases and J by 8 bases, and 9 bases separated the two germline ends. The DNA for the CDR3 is TGCGCCAGCAGCTTGGACGGTAGAGACACCATATATTTT. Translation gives CASSLDGRDTIYF. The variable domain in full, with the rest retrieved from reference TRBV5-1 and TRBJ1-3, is KAGVTQTPRYLIKTRGQQVTLSCSPISGHRSVSWYQQTPGQGLQFLFEYFSETQRNKGNFPGRFSGRQFSNSRSEMNVSTLELGDSALYLCASSLDGRDTIYFGEGSWLTVV.

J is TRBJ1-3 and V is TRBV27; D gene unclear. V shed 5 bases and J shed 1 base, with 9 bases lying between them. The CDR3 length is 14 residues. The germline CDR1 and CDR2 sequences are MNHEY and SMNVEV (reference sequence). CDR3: CASSKGRSGNTIYF. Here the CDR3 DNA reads TGTGCCAGCAGTAAGGGCAGATCTGGAAACACCATATATTTT.